This T cell receptor (beta chain) stems from a study of blood T cell repertoires in COVID-19. Under the authors' procedure: Amplifying reference gene primers gave estimates of nucleated cell counts. Clones were read by immunoSEQ multiplex PCR, and TCRdb kept only the in-frame ones, dropping some. The V and J calls and clone size are taken from that table; D and trimming were inferred from the DNA. The repertoire holds 300,000 to 400,000 clones, with 90% as singletons. The participants were between about 18 and 90 years old and came from 24 US areas. Self-reported history from a screening survey and questionnaire set each donor's cohort. During the 2 weeks before they entered the study, exposed participants had met someone with a PCR-confirmed or clinician-diagnosed COVID-19 case. The CDR3 contains 15 residues. Germline-derived CDR1 and CDR2 are SGHRS and YFSETQ. Trimming took off 0 bases at V and 5 bases at J, with 15 bases between the two ends.

Sequencing used PBMCs or T cells enriched from blood (not recorded which). This chain connects TRBV5-1 to TRBJ2-7, with a weak D call TRBD2 (6 bases). The receptor was isolated from a woman aged 25 to 39 who had been exposed to COVID-19. In nucleotides, the CDR3 is TGCGCCAGCAGCTTGGATCCGGGGGACCCCCACGAGCAGTACTTC. It is translated as CASSLDPGDPHEQYF.